The 28 T cell receptor beta chains listed next were all sequenced from one sample in a study of control samples from healthy donors and cancer patients. The repertoire was sequenced with immunoSEQ multiplex PCR; TCRdb's copy has only in-frame clones and lacks some. The sample contains 150,000 to 200,000 clones, 80% to 90% of which appear only once. Input material: blood. The source is a man aged 18 to 30 in good health.

This chain uses TRBV9 with TRBJ2-2, with 10 bases aligning to TRBD1. The germline gives CDR1 SGDLS, CDR2 YYNGEE. This CDR3 region has 16 residues. The J segment lost 1 base and the V segment lost 4 bases, leaving 4 bases of the junction unmatched. CDR3 sequence: CASSIGTGENTGELFF. The CDR3 bases are TGTGCCAGCAGCATCGGGACAGGGGAGAACACCGGGGAGCTGTTTTTT.

This chain links TRBV4-3 with TRBJ1-1; weak D call: TRBD1 (5 bases). Trimming cost V 1 base and J 3 bases, with 15 bases left between them. The CDR3 covers 16 residues. Germline-derived CDR1 and CDR2 are LGHNA and YSLEER. CDR3 DNA sequence: TGCGCCAGCAGCCAAGGTAGGGCTTCGGGGGACACTGAAGCTTTCTTT. As protein: CASSQGRASGDTEAFF.

The chain joins TRBV14 to TRBJ2-2; tentatively, D is TRBD1 or TRBD2 (5 bases each). V shed 3 bases and J shed 5 bases, with 19 bases lying between them. The CDR3 extends over 17 amino acids. CDR1 and CDR2 (germline): SGHDN, FVKESK. The CDR3 sequence: CASSQPQGATRTGELFF. CDR3 sequence (DNA): TGTGCCAGCAGCCAGCCCCAAGGGGCAACTAGGACCGGGGAGCTGTTTTTT.

This chain links TRBV18 with TRBJ2-5, with D possibly TRBD2 on 6 matching bases. CDR1 is KGHSH and CDR2 is LQKENI in the germline V gene. This CDR3 has 14 amino acids. The V and J ends lost 3 bases and 5 bases respectively, with 13 bases between them. CDR3 sequence reads: CASSPGTSWETQYF. The DNA for the CDR3 is TGTGCCAGCTCACCCGGTACTAGCTGGGAGACCCAGTACTTC.

The V and J genes are TRBV28 and TRBJ2-3; no definite D call. The CDR3 has 15 amino acids. Trimming cost V 4 bases and J 2 bases, with 13 bases left between them. The V gene's germline CDR1 is MDHEN and CDR2 SYDVKM. CDR3 sequence reads: CASSSPTNPTDTQYF. CDR3 nucleotides: TGTGCCAGCAGTTCACCTACAAATCCCACAGATACGCAGTATTTT.

The rearrangement uses TRBV7-2 and TRBJ1-2, with a possible D match to TRBD1 (5 bases). Trimming cost V 1 base and J 7 bases, with 10 bases left between them. The CDR3 totals 13 residues. In germline, CDR1 is SGHTA, CDR2 FQGNSA. The CDR3 spells CASSLGTQGGYTF. DNA of the CDR3: TGTGCCAGCAGCTTAGGGACGCAGGGTGGCTACACCTTC.

This clone was seen only once. V usage is TRBV9 and J usage is TRBJ1-4; D is ambiguous. The CDR3 loop spans 12 amino acids. V lost 4 bases and J 8 bases, leaving 9 bases between the germline ends. Looked up from germline, CDR1 is SGDLS and CDR2 is YYNGEE. The CDR3 sequence: CASSRDGEKLFF. The CDR3 region has the DNA TGTGCCAGCAGCCGGGATGGAGAAAAACTGTTTTTT.

This chain joins TRBV6-2 or TRBV6-3 and TRBJ2-2; D call uncertain. V lost 6 bases to trimming and J lost 4 bases, with 21 bases between them. The germline V gene has CDR1 MNHEY and CDR2 SVGEGT. The CDR3 is 17 amino acids. CDR3 DNA: TGTGCCAGCAGCAACACTGCCACTCTGTCCTCCACCGGGGAGCTGTTTTTT. As protein: CASSNTATLSSTGELFF.

This sequence joins TRBV7-2 and TRBJ2-5; D may be TRBD1 or TRBD2 (5 bases each). Germline V gives CDR1 SGHTA, CDR2 FQGNSA. Trimming took off 0 bases at V and 3 bases at J, with 8 bases between the two ends. CDR3 length: 14 amino acids. The CDR3 DNA follows: TGTGCCAGCAGCTTAGCCGGGGCGAAAGAGACCCAGTACTTC. The encoded protein is CASSLAGAKETQYF.

Here the CDR3 DNA reads TGTGCCAGCAGCTTGGTATCGAGTCGGGACGAAGTCGGAAACACCATATATTTT. Translated: CASSLVSSRDEVGNTIYF. V usage is TRBV5-8 and J usage is TRBJ1-3; tentative D call: TRBD1 (5 bases). Germline V CDR1 and CDR2: SGHTS, YDEGEE. The CDR3 length is 18 residues. The germline V and J ends were trimmed by 0 bases and 4 bases, with 20 bases remaining between them.

The chain employs TRBV19 and TRBJ2-6; D is unclear. The CDR3 spans 15 residues. The V gene's germline CDR1 is LNHDA and CDR2 SQIVND (reference sequence). V shed 5 bases and J shed 1 base, with 9 bases lying between them. CDR3 sequence (DNA): TGTGCCAGTAGTGGCCAAGGTTCTGGGGCCAACGTCCTGACTTTC. Translation gives CASSGQGSGANVLTF.

The chain employs TRBV5-6 and TRBJ2-7, with D unclear. CDR1 and CDR2 (germline): SGHDT, YYEEEE. There are 16 residues in the CDR3. Trimming cost V 0 bases and J 6 bases, with 19 bases left between them. The CDR3: CASSLGGPSPTGEQYF. The CDR3 DNA reads TGTGCCAGCAGCTTGGGAGGACCCTCCCCAACTGGCGAGCAGTACTTC.

The chain links TRBV7-9 to TRBJ2-3, with D perhaps TRBD1 or TRBD2 (5 bases each). The CDR3 is made up of 14 amino acids. In germline, CDR1 is SEHNR, CDR2 FQNEAQ (reference sequence). The ends were cut back, 2 bases at V and 8 bases at J, with 14 bases in the middle. CDR3 nucleotide sequence: TGTGCCAGCAGCTTATTGAATCGGGGCGGTACGCAGTATTTT. Amino acid sequence: CASSLLNRGGTQYF.

J is TRBJ2-7 and V is TRBV4-1, with 7 bases matching TRBD2. V gave up 2 bases and J gave up 0 bases; unmatched junction bases: 7. CDR3 length: 16 amino acids. Germline loops: CDR1 MGHRA, CDR2 YSYEKL. The CDR3 coding sequence is TGCGCCAGCAGCCAATTACAGCGGGGTAGCTCCTACGAGCAGTACTTC. This codes for CASSQLQRGSSYEQYF.

V is TRBV3-1 (or the pseudogene TRBV3-2) and J is TRBJ2-5, with D hard to call. This CDR3 is 13 amino acids long. Germline V CDR1 and CDR2: LGHDT, YNNKEL (reference sequence). V lost 4 bases and J lost 2, with 8 bases in between. This CDR3 reads CASSRILQETQYF. In DNA, the CDR3 is TGTGCCAGCAGCCGGATACTTCAAGAGACCCAGTACTTC.

The chain is built from TRBV3-1 (or the pseudogene TRBV3-2) and TRBJ1-1, with D unresolved. The CDR3 has 15 amino acids. V lost 1 base to trimming and J lost 0 bases, with 9 bases between them. Germline CDR1 and CDR2: LGHDT and YNNKEL (reference sequence). Here the CDR3 DNA reads TGTGCCAGCAGCCAAGCATTCAGAATGAACACTGAAGCTTTCTTT. It yields the protein CASSQAFRMNTEAFF.

The chain joins TRBV7-8 to TRBJ2-7; D possibly corresponds to TRBD2 (5 bases). Germline CDR1 reads SGHVS; CDR2 reads FQNEAQ. The CDR3 consists of 15 residues. V lost 1 base to trimming and J lost 3 bases, with 13 bases between them. The CDR3 bases are TGTGCCAGCAGCTTAGTTGGAGGTGTAGGCTACGAGCAGTACTTC. Its translation: CASSLVGGVGYEQYF.

This clone has only a few counts. The V and J genes are TRBV19 and TRBJ1-5, with D tentatively TRBD1 (5 bases). Germline V lookup: CDR1 LNHDA, CDR2 SQIVND (reference sequence). The CDR3 is made up of 13 amino acids. V dropped 10 bases and J dropped 7 bases, with 17 bases sitting between them. The CDR3 nucleotides are TGTGCCACCAGTAACGGCGGGGGGCAGCCCCAGCATTTT. Its protein is CATSNGGGQPQHF.

V and J are TRBV28 and TRBJ1-1; 7 bases fit TRBD1. The CDR3 is 15 amino acids. After removal of 3 bases from V and 2 bases from J, the junction contained 6 bases not matched to a gene. In germline, CDR1 is MDHEN, CDR2 SYDVKM. The CDR3 DNA follows: TGTGCCAGCAGTTTCCTCAGGACAGGCAACACTGAAGCTTTCTTT. Translation gives CASSFLRTGNTEAFF.

This clone was counted at least ten times. V gene TRBV10-3 combines with J gene TRBJ1-3, with D perhaps TRBD1 (6 bases). V was pared by 6 bases and J by 2 bases, with 11 bases between. CDR1 is ENHRY and CDR2 is SYGVKD in the germline V gene. The CDR3 covers 14 residues. The CDR3 nucleotides read TGTGCCATCAGACCGCAGGGGCCTGGAAACACCATATATTTT. Encoded protein: CAIRPQGPGNTIYF.

This chain uses TRBV29-1 with TRBJ2-7; D possibly matches TRBD1 or TRBD2 (5 bases each). The V gene's germline CDR1 is SQVTM and CDR2 ANQGSEA. Trimming cost V 6 bases and J 5 bases, with 14 bases left between them. CDR3 length: 12 residues. The chain's CDR3 is CSVSRGANEQYF. DNA for the CDR3: TGCAGCGTATCTAGGGGAGCGAACGAGCAGTACTTC.

CDR3 residues: CASSPNSDNEQFF. The CDR3 region has the DNA TGTGCCAGCAGTCCGAACTCAGACAATGAGCAGTTCTTC. The chain employs TRBV6-5 and TRBJ2-1; D is undetermined. The CDR3 spans 13 residues. V was cut by 5 bases and J by 5 bases, with 10 bases left in between. Germline CDR1 reads MNHEY; CDR2 reads SVGAGI.

V gene TRBV7-2 combines with J gene TRBJ2-7, with D uncertain. Trimming took off 1 base at V and 6 bases at J, with 13 bases between the two ends. The CDR3 has 14 amino acids. CDR1 and CDR2 (germline): SGHTA, FQGNSA. In DNA, the CDR3 is TGTGCCAGCAGCTTAGGGGGTTATGGAAGCGAGCAGTACTTC. It encodes CASSLGGYGSEQYF.

Only one count was recorded for this clone. The chain recombines TRBV24-1 with TRBJ2-2; 8 positions agree with TRBD1. This CDR3 contains 16 residues. Unmatched junction bases numbered 8, after V lost 2 bases and J lost 7 bases. CDR1 is KGHDR and CDR2 is SFDVKD in the germline V gene. CDR3 sequence reads: CATSDSLRGLNGELFF. The CDR3 bases are TGTGCCACCAGTGATTCTCTCAGGGGGCTTAACGGGGAGCTGTTTTTT.

The chain joins TRBV14 to TRBJ2-3, with 10 bases identical to TRBD1. The length of the CDR3 is 17 residues. V lost 1 base to trimming and J lost 0 bases; unmatched junction nucleotides: 4. From germline, CDR1 is SGHDN and CDR2 FVKESK. The CDR3 region has the DNA TGTGCCAGCAGCCAAGTATGGGGACAGGGGAGCACAGATACGCAGTATTTT. This gives the protein CASSQVWGQGSTDTQYF. The whole variable domain, filled in from reference TRBV14 and TRBJ2-3, reads EAGVTQFPSHSVIEKGQTVTLRCDPISGHDNLYWYRRVMGKEIKFLLHFVKESKQDESGMPNNRFLAERTGGTYSTLKVQPAELEDSGVYFCASSQVWGQGSTDTQYFGPGTRLTVL.

The chain joins TRBV27 to TRBJ2-1; D unclear. This CDR3 has 16 residues. Trimming pared 5 bases from V and 0 bases from J, leaving 14 bases between. CDR1 and CDR2 from the germline V gene are MNHEY and SMNVEV (reference sequence). DNA of the CDR3: TGTGCCAGCAGTGACATAACATACAGCTCCTACAATGAGCAGTTCTTC. This encodes CASSDITYSSYNEQFF.

Here the CDR3 reads CASSLDTSGAGTDTQYF. In nucleotides, the CDR3 is TGCGCCAGCAGCTTGGACACTAGCGGGGCAGGCACAGATACGCAGTATTTT. This rearrangement joins TRBV5-1 to TRBJ2-3; 10 bases line up with TRBD2. This CDR3 has 17 amino acids. V was clipped by 0 bases and J by 1 base; unmatched bases: 5. The germline V gene encodes CDR1 SGHRS and CDR2 YFSETQ.

This sequence joins TRBV5-1 and TRBJ2-7, with 7 positions matching TRBD1. CDR3 size: 14 residues. Trimming took 0 bases from V and 1 from J; bases not matched to a gene: 1. Per germline, CDR1 SGHRS and CDR2 YFSETQ. The CDR3 DNA follows: TGCGCCAGCAGCTTGGGGGACAGATCCTACGAGCAGTACTTC. It yields the protein CASSLGDRSYEQYF.